The 4 T cell receptor beta chains given below trace back to one sample, sequenced in a study of blood T cell repertoires in COVID-19. The method was immunoSEQ multiplex PCR; TCRdb's version includes in-frame clones alone and lacks a portion of them. Of 200,000 to 250,000 clones listed, approximately 85% are singletons. Sequenced sample: PBMCs or T cells enriched from blood (not recorded which). Receptors were obtained from a woman between 45 and 60 years old with acute COVID-19.

This chain uses TRBV4-3 with TRBJ1-5, with 8 bases aligning to TRBD1. Germline CDR1 LGHNA, CDR2 YSLEER. The CDR3 has 16 amino acids. J was trimmed by 5 bases and V by 0 bases; bases with no gene match: 6. CDR3 nucleotide sequence: TGCGCCAGCAGCCAAGATGCAGGGGGCGTATATCAGCCCCAGCATTTT. Amino acids: CASSQDAGGVYQPQHF.

This chain links TRBV4-1 with TRBJ1-5; 9 bases map to TRBD1. The length of the CDR3 is 15 residues. V trimming: 2 bases; J trimming: 9 bases; junction bases outside the gene matches: 8. The germline V gene encodes CDR1 MGHRA and CDR2 YSYEKL. CDR3 nucleotide sequence: TGCGCCAGCAGCCAACGTACAGGGGGCGGGTGGCCCCAGCATTTT. Its translation: CASSQRTGGGWPQHF.

The chain joins TRBV10-1 to TRBJ2-1; D gene uncertain. Germline loops: CDR1 WNHNN, CDR2 SYGVQD (reference sequence). CDR3 length equals 13 residues. Trimming took 3 bases from V and 5 from J, leaving 8 bases between them. The CDR3 sequence: CASSEVPDNEQFF. The CDR3 nucleotides read TGCGCCAGCAGTGAAGTACCGGACAATGAGCAGTTCTTC.

This chain links TRBV7-9 with TRBJ1-2; 7 bases fit TRBD1. Trimming took 4 bases from V and 4 from J; bases not matched to a gene: 6. This CDR3 is 14 amino acids long. CDR1 is SEHNR, CDR2 FQNEAQ, per germline (reference sequence). CDR3: CASSSPGQLYGYTF. CDR3 bases: TGTGCCAGCAGCTCCCCGGGACAGCTCTATGGCTACACCTTC.